These 9 T cell receptor beta chains came from one sample sequenced in a study of T-cell reconstitution after alpha-beta-depleted transplantation in children. The TCRbeta library was prepared with unique molecular identifiers. TCRdb re-called the PCR reads with MiXCR, one entry per CDR3 protein. The table includes 700,000 to 950,000 distinct CDR3 sequences, less than 20% detected once. Sequences were derived from PBMCs, mostly from graft donor cells, sampled 360 days after TCRalphabeta/CD19-depleted stem cell transplant. The receptors shown here come from a male patient between 5 and 17 years old who had a stem cell transplant for acute lymphoblastic leukemia, so the T cells may come from the graft donor.

This clonotype was recorded at least ten times. The chain recombines TRBV12-3 or TRBV12-4 with TRBJ2-5, with TRBD1 matching over 8 bases. This CDR3 is 16 amino acids long. J gave up 5 bases and V 8 bases, and 16 bases lay outside the gene matches. The CDR3: CASPFASGGAGETQYF. The CDR3 region has the DNA TGTGCCAGCCCTTTTGCGTCAGGGGGCGCAGGGGAGACCCAGTACTTC.

The CDR3 sequence: CASSQVYSGTGGVWYGYTF. Written as DNA, the CDR3 is TGCGCCAGCAGCCAAGTATACTCCGGGACAGGGGGCGTATGGTATGGCTACACCTTC. This chain uses TRBV4-1 with TRBJ1-2; 12 bases align to TRBD1. From germline, CDR1 is MGHRA and CDR2 YSYEKL. V lost 1 base, J lost 5 bases, and 14 bases stayed unmatched. The CDR3 loop spans 19 amino acids.

The V call is TRBV10-3, the J call TRBJ2-7, with 8 bases matching TRBD2. V shed 2 bases and J 5 bases; nucleotides not matched to a gene: 8. From germline, CDR1 is ENHRY and CDR2 SYGVKD. There are 15 residues in the CDR3. The CDR3 DNA reads TGTGCCATCAGTGAGATACGGGAGGGCCCCAACGAGCAGTACTTC. This encodes CAISEIREGPNEQYF.

Many counts were recorded for this clonotype. The chain has TRBV9 and TRBJ2-7, with 9 positions matching TRBD2. V shed 0 bases and J 6 bases; nucleotides not matched to a gene: 7. The CDR3 covers 15 residues. Germline V gene sequence: CDR1 SGDLS, CDR2 YYNGEE. CDR3: CASSVALAGTVEQYF. The CDR3 region has the DNA TGTGCCAGCAGCGTAGCGCTAGCGGGAACGGTCGAGCAGTACTTC.

This clonotype has more than one count but fewer than ten. The chain carries TRBV4-2 and TRBJ2-7; TRBD2 matches at 10 bases. The CDR3 loop spans 15 amino acids. Germline V gene data show CDR1 as LGHNA and CDR2 as YNFKEQ. Germline trimming cut 1 base from V and 1 base from J; bases unmatched to any gene: 1. CDR3 residues: CASSQGAGGSYEQYF. CDR3 bases: TGTGCCAGCAGCCAAGGAGCGGGAGGGTCCTACGAGCAGTACTTC.

This clonotype was found a few times. The chain carries TRBV12-3 or TRBV12-4 and TRBJ2-7, with 7 positions matching TRBD1. The junction had 7 bases not matched to a gene; V was cut back by 2 bases and J by 0 bases. This CDR3 contains 16 residues. The CDR3 sequence is CASSLRSGGYSYEQYF. CDR3 bases: TGTGCCAGCAGTTTACGTTCAGGGGGATACTCCTACGAGCAGTACTTC.

This clonotype was counted a few times. The chain is built from TRBV12-5 and TRBJ2-4; 7 bases agree with TRBD1. The CDR3 runs 13 residues. Germline loops: CDR1 LGHNT, CDR2 FRNRAP. The V segment lost 7 bases and the J segment 14 bases; nucleotides outside the gene matches: 14. The CDR3 protein is CASAPGTVFPKYF. The CDR3 DNA is TGTGCTAGTGCCCCAGGGACAGTTTTTCCCAAGTACTTC. The whole variable domain, filled in from reference TRBV12-5 and TRBJ2-4, reads DARVTQTPRHKVTEMGQEVTMRCQPILGHNTVFWYRQTMMQGLELLAYFRNRAPLDDSGMPKDRFSAEMPDATLATLKIQPSEPRDSAVYFCASAPGTVFPKYFGAGTRLSVL.

The table lists this clonotype with many counts. The chain combines TRBV6-5 with TRBJ2-3; 9 bases line up with TRBD2. The CDR3 length is 16 residues. The V gene's germline CDR1 is MNHEY and CDR2 SVGAGI. Unmatched junction bases numbered 4, after V lost 1 base and J lost 2 bases. The CDR3 spells CASSYLAGAYTDTQYF. For the CDR3, the DNA is TGTGCCAGCAGTTACTTAGCGGGAGCCTACACAGATACGCAGTATTTT.

CDR3 loop: CASSGAENSPLHF. DNA of the CDR3: TGCGCCAGCAGTGGGGCTGAGAATTCACCCCTCCACTTT. The gene calls are TRBV10-2 and TRBJ1-6, with D hard to call. This CDR3 contains 13 residues. The V gene's germline CDR1 is WSHSY and CDR2 SAAADI. V was pared by 4 bases and J by 7 bases, with 8 bases between.